Shown below are 13 T cell receptor beta chains from a single sample sequenced in a study of T cells in Graves' hyperthyroidism and ophthalmopathy. TCR beta CDR3 sequences were amplified from RNA transcripts. Using the HTBI primer set, a first-round RT-PCR was run on the TCR CDR3. TCRdb redid the calling of the multiplex PCR reads with MiXCR, one entry per CDR3 protein. The sample consists of around 690,000 distinct CDR3 sequences, roughly 17% of them appearing once. Sequences were obtained from blood. These receptor sequences come from a man between 45 and 60 years old with Graves' hyperthyroidism.

There are a few counts of this clonotype. CDR3 region: CASRDWDAQSQYF. DNA of the CDR3: TGTGCCAGCAGGGACTGGGATGCGCAGTCCCAGTACTTC. This chain connects TRBV13 to TRBJ2-5, with a tentative D call TRBD2 (5 bases). The V gene's germline CDR1 is PRHDT and CDR2 FYEKMQ (reference sequence). V was cut by 6 bases and J by 9 bases, with 17 bases left in between. The CDR3 is 13 residues long.

This clonotype has more than one count but fewer than ten. The genes are TRBV30 and TRBJ1-5; D is ambiguous. The CDR3 spans 14 residues. V was cut by 4 bases and J by 2 bases, with 12 bases left in between. Germline V gene sequence: CDR1 GTSNPN, CDR2 SVGIG (reference sequence). CDR3 region: CAWKAGTGNQPQHF. DNA of the CDR3: TGTGCCTGGAAGGCGGGAACGGGCAATCAGCCCCAGCATTTT.

V gene TRBV12-3 or TRBV12-4 combines with J gene TRBJ2-3; 10 bases agree with TRBD2. V was pared by 5 bases and J by 1 base, with 9 bases of the junction left unmatched. The CDR3 is made up of 17 amino acids. The CDR3 sequence: CASSPPSGTSGTDTQYF. The CDR3 DNA is TGTGCCAGCAGTCCCCCCTCCGGGACTAGCGGCACAGATACGCAGTATTTT.

Many counts were recorded for this clonotype. The V and J genes are TRBV7-2 and TRBJ1-5; perhaps TRBD1 as D (5 bases). This CDR3 spans 13 amino acids. Trimming took 5 bases from V and 5 from J, leaving 10 bases between them. From germline, CDR1 is SGHTA and CDR2 FQGNSA. This CDR3 reads CASSRDVYQPQHF. The CDR3 nucleotides are TGTGCCAGCAGCCGGGACGTCTATCAGCCCCAGCATTTT.

There are a few counts of this clonotype. The rearrangement joins TRBV12-3 or TRBV12-4 to TRBJ1-2; 11 nucleotides agree with TRBD1. The J segment lost 8 bases and the V segment lost 6 bases, leaving 8 bases of the junction unmatched. The CDR3 has 14 residues. The CDR3 DNA sequence: TGTGCCAGCAGGGGACAGGGGGAAGCGACGGGCTACACCTTC. This sequence encodes CASRGQGEATGYTF.

This chain joins TRBV27 and TRBJ2-1; D is ambiguous. The ends were cut back, 3 bases at V and 2 bases at J, with 11 bases in the middle. This CDR3 spans 15 amino acids. Looked up from germline, CDR1 is MNHEY and CDR2 is SMNVEV (reference sequence). The CDR3 sequence is CASSFDVPPYNEQFF. CDR3 coding DNA: TGTGCCAGCAGTTTCGACGTACCCCCCTACAATGAGCAGTTCTTC.

This clonotype showed up just once. The chain links TRBV5-1 to TRBJ2-3; 11 bases match TRBD2. Per the germline V gene, CDR1 is SGHRS and CDR2 is YFSETQ. This CDR3 contains 20 residues. V lost 3 bases to trimming and J lost 1 base; unmatched junction nucleotides: 16. The DNA for the CDR3 is TGCGCCAGCAGCTCGGTACCGGCGGGACTAGCGGCCTTCCGCACAGATACGCAGTATTTT. It encodes CASSSVPAGLAAFRTDTQYF.

This clonotype was recorded many times. The gene calls are TRBV25-1 and TRBJ2-5; 12 bases agree with TRBD1. The V segment lost 3 bases and the J segment 1 base; nucleotides outside the gene matches: 3. This CDR3 is built from 16 residues. Germline V lookup: CDR1 MGHDK, CDR2 SYGVNS. The CDR3 region has the DNA TGTGCCAGCAGTGACCCGGGACAGGGGGCCCAAGAGACCCAGTACTTC. Amino acid sequence: CASSDPGQGAQETQYF.

This clonotype was detected many times. The V call is TRBV28, the J call TRBJ1-1, with D tentatively TRBD1 (5 bases). This CDR3 is built from 14 residues. Germline values: CDR1 MDHEN, CDR2 SYDVKM. Between the trimmed V and J ends, which lost 7 bases and 5 bases, there was a span of 17 bases. The CDR3 nucleotides read TGTGCCAGCACCCAATGGGGGGAAGGTACTGAAGCTTTCTTT. Encoded protein: CASTQWGEGTEAFF.

V usage is TRBV27 and J usage is TRBJ1-2; D is undetermined. CDR1 MNHEY and CDR2 SMNVEV come from the germline V gene (reference sequence). V dropped 0 bases and J dropped 8 bases, with 10 bases sitting between them. CDR3 length equals 13 residues. CDR3 protein: CASSLSMAAGYTF. The CDR3, as DNA: TGTGCCAGCAGTTTATCGATGGCCGCAGGCTACACCTTC.

This clonotype appeared many times. The chain couples TRBV24-1 to TRBJ1-1; D is ambiguous. The CDR3 is made up of 12 amino acids. The V gene lost 2 bases and the J gene lost 2 bases, with 2 bases spanning the gap. From germline, CDR1 is KGHDR and CDR2 SFDVKD. This chain's CDR3 is CATSDYNTEAFF. CDR3 bases: TGTGCCACCAGTGATTATAACACTGAAGCTTTCTTT.

The chain carries TRBV18 and TRBJ2-2, with no clear D. V shed 1 base and J shed 0 bases, with 6 bases lying between them. The CDR3 spans 15 residues. Germline V gene lookup returns CDR1 KGHSH and CDR2 LQKENI. CDR3 DNA sequence: TGTGCCAGCTCACCACAAACTACGAACACCGGGGAGCTGTTTTTT. Translated: CASSPQTTNTGELFF.

This clonotype was detected only a few times. This chain connects TRBV4-1 to TRBJ1-2, with 12 nucleotides matching TRBD1. Germline lookup yields CDR1 MGHRA and CDR2 YSYEKL. Trimming at V came to 5 bases and at J to 8 bases, leaving 6 bases not matched to a gene. The CDR3 has 14 amino acids. DNA of the CDR3: TGCGCCAGCAGCGGGGGACAGGGGGCGACGGGCTACACCTTC. Translating it yields CASSGGQGATGYTF.